This T cell receptor beta chain was sequenced in a study of blood T cell repertoires in COVID-19. Turning to the study itself: Samples taken during acute and convalescent COVID-19 were collected in the United States, Italy and Spain. Sample material is recorded as cDNA or gDNA derived from T cells, B-cell-depleted T cells, or PBMCs.

Study processing details: Reference gene primer amplification yielded estimated nucleated cell counts. Using immunoSEQ multiplex PCR, the repertoire was profiled, and TCRdb retains in-frame clones only, with some absent. V and J calls and clone size are those listed in that table; D and trimming were worked out from the DNA. The data contain about 120,000 clones, 86% of them singletons. The V and J ends lost 0 bases and 1 base, in that order; junction bases with no gene match: 10. CDR1 LGHDT and CDR2 YNNKEL come from the germline V gene (reference sequence). CDR3 size: 19 residues. Input material: peripheral blood. This TCR was recovered from a man aged 40-49 years with acute or convalescent COVID-19. The V gene is TRBV3-1 (or the pseudogene TRBV3-2), the J gene TRBJ2-1; 9 bases are shared with TRBD2. The CDR3 coding sequence is TGTGCCAGCAGCCAAGATTATCGGACTAGCGCCTCATCCTACAATGAGCAGTTCTTC. Its translation: CASSQDYRTSASSYNEQFF.